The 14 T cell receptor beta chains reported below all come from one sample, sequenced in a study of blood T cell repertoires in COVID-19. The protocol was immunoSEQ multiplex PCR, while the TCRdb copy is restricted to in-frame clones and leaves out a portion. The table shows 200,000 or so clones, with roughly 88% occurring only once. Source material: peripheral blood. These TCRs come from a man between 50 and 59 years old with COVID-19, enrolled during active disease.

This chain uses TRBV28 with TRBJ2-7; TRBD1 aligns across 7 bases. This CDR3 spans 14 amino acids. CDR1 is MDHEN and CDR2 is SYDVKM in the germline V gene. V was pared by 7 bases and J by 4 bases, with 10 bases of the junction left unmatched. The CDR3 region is CASNNPGGRYEQYF. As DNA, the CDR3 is TGTGCCAGCAACAACCCAGGGGGACGGTACGAGCAGTACTTC.

Here the CDR3 DNA reads TGTGCCAGCAGCTTTACGTCAGGGGGAGAGACCCAGTACTTC. Protein sequence: CASSFTSGGETQYF. The chain recombines TRBV7-9 with TRBJ2-5; 7 bases align to TRBD1. V lost 3 bases and J lost 4; bases outside the gene matches: 5. Germline V gives CDR1 SEHNR, CDR2 FQNEAQ (reference sequence). This CDR3 is 14 amino acids long.

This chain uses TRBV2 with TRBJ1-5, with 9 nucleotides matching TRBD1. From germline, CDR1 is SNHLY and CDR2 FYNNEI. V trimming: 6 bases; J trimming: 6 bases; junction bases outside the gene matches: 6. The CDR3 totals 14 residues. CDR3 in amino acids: CASRTGTGSQPQHF. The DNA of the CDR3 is TGTGCCAGCAGAACCGGGACAGGGAGTCAGCCCCAGCATTTT.

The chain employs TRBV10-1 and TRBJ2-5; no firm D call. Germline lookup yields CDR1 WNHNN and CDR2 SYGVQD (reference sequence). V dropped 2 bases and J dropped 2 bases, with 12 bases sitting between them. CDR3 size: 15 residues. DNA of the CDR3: TGCGCCAGCAGTGAGAATGGCGGAGCACAAGAGACCCAGTACTTC. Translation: CASSENGGAQETQYF.

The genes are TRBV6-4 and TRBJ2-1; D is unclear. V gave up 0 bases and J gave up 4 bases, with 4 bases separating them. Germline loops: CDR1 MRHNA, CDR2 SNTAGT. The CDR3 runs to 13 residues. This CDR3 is CASSDSEYNEQFF. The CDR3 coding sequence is TGTGCCAGCAGTGACTCAGAGTACAATGAGCAGTTCTTC.

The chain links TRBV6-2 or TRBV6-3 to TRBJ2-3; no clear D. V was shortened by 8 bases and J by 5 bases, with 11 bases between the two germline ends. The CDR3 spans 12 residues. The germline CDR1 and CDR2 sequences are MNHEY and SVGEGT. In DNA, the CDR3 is TGTGCCAGCGGCCGAACAATAGATACGCAGTATTTT. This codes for CASGRTIDTQYF.

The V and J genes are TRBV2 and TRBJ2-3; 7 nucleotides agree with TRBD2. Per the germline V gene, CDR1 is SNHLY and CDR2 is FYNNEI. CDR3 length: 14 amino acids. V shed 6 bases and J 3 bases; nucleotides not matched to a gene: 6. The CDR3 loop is CASSGVSGTDTQYF. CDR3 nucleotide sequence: TGTGCCAGCAGCGGTGTTAGCGGGACAGATACGCAGTATTTT.

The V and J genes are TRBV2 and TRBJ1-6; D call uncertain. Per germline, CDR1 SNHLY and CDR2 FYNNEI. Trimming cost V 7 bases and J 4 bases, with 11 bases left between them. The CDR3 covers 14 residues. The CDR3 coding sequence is TGTGCCAGCAAAGAACGCGGGTATAATTCACCCCTCCACTTT. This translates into CASKERGYNSPLHF.

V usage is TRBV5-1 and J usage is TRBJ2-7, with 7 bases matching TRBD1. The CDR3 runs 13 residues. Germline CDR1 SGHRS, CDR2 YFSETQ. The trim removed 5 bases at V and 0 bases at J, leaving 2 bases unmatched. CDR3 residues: CASRGDSSYEQYF. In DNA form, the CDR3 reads TGCGCCAGCAGGGGGGACAGCTCCTACGAGCAGTACTTC.

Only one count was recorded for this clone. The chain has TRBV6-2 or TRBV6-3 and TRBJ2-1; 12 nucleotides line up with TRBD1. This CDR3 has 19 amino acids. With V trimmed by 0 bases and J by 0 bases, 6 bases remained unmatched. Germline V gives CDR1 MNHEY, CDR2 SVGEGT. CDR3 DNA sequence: TGTGCCAGCAGTTACTCCCCGGGACAGGGGGCCCTCTCCTACAATGAGCAGTTCTTC. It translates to CASSYSPGQGALSYNEQFF.

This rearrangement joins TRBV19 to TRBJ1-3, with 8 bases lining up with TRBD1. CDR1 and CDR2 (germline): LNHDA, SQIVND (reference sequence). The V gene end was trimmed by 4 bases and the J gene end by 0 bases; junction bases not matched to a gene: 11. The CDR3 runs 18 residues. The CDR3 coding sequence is TGTGCCAGTAGTAGCGGACAGGGCCCCTTCTTCTCTGGAAACACCATATATTTT. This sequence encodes CASSSGQGPFFSGNTIYF.

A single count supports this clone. CDR3 DNA: TGTGCCAGCAGCTCATCCGGGACTAGTGGCGAGCAGTACTTC. It translates to CASSSSGTSGEQYF. The rearrangement joins TRBV7-3 to TRBJ2-7; 8 bases match TRBD2. This CDR3 contains 14 residues. Germline assignment: CDR1 SGHTA and CDR2 FQGTGA. The J segment lost 6 bases and the V segment lost 4 bases, leaving 8 bases of the junction unmatched.

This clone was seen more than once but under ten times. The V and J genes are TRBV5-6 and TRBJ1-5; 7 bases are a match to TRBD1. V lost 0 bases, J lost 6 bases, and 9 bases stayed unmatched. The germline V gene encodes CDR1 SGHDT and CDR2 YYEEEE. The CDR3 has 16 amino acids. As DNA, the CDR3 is TGTGCCAGCAGCTTGGGAAATACAGGGGCCGGTCAGCCCCAGCATTTT. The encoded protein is CASSLGNTGAGQPQHF.

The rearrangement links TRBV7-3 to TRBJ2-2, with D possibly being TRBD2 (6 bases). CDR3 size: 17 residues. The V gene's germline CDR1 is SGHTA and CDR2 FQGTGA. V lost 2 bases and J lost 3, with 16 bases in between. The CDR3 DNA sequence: TGTGCCAGCAGCTTATGGGCGGGGCGTGAGTACACCGGGGAGCTGTTTTTT. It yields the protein CASSLWAGREYTGELFF.